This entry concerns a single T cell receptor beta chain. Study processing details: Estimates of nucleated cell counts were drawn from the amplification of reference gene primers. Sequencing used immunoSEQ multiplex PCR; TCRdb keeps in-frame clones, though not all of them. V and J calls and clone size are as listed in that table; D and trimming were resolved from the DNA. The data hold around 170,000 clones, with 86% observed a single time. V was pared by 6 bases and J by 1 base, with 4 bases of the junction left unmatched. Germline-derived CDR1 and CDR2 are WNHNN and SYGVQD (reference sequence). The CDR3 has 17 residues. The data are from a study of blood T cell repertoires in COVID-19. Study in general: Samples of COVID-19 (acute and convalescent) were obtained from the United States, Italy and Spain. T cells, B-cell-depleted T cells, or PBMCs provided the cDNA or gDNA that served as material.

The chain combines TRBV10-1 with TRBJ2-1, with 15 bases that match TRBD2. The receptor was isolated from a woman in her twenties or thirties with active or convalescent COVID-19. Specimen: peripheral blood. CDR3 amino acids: CASSLGLAGGSYNEQFF. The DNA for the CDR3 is TGCGCCAGCAGCCTCGGACTAGCGGGAGGGTCCTACAATGAGCAGTTCTTC.